Sequencing of this T cell receptor (beta chain) was carried out in a study of CD8 T cells in ankylosing spondylitis. Notes on the study in general: Disease-linked clones were reportedly significantly enriched in matched ankylosing spondylitis synovial fluid. Made up of several highly homologous variants, a TCR beta motif appeared characteristic of ankylosing spondylitis blood. Prior literature has documented some motif variants in synovial fluid and blood from reactive arthritis.

TCR beta libraries were made by quantitative 5'-RACE with molecular barcodes. TCRdb itself ran the 5' RACE reads through MiXCR, one entry per CDR3 protein. The sample includes fewer than 550,000 distinct CDR3 sequences, about 5% of them seen just once. Deletions cut 5 bases from V and 6 bases from J, with 11 bases between. The CDR3 length is 12 residues. The germline gives CDR1 SGHDT, CDR2 YYEEEE. In this sample, this clonotype turned up many times. Its antigen is not identified. J is TRBJ1-2 and V is TRBV5-6, with D uncertain. Sequencing was carried out using blood, either unsorted or a sorted T cell fraction (not recorded which). This TCR came from a male donor with ankylosing spondylitis. The CDR3 protein is CASSYGRDGYTF. Here the CDR3 DNA reads TGTGCCAGCAGTTACGGGAGGGATGGCTACACCTTC.